One sample yielded the 27 T cell receptor beta chains listed below, sequenced in a study of molecular identifiers for immune sequencing clone quantification. TCRdb independently ran MiXCR on the PCR reads; one entry per CDR3 protein. The sample has about half a million distinct CDR3 sequences; around 23% are singletons. Sequenced sample: naive CD8+ T cells from blood, with Jurkat cell RNA spiked in. Described subset: FACS-sorted CD8+CD4-CCR7+CD45RA+ naive T cells. These receptors all stem from a human donor in good health. Some libraries in this study had Jurkat cell RNA spiked in.

The chain has TRBV3-1 and TRBJ1-3; D may be TRBD1 (5 bases). Germline V gene data show CDR1 as LGHDT and CDR2 as YNNKEL (reference sequence). The germline V and J ends were trimmed by 1 base and 1 base, with 5 bases remaining between them. CDR3 length equals 14 residues. As DNA, the CDR3 is TGTGCCAGCAGCCAAGCAGGGTCTGGAAACACCATATATTTT. Protein sequence: CASSQAGSGNTIYF.

This clonotype was detected ten times or more. At one of its ends the junction is not consistent with the germline gene, which may arise from a read error. This chain links TRBV19 with TRBJ1-1; D may be TRBD1 (5 bases). Per germline, CDR1 LNHDA and CDR2 SQIVND (reference sequence). This CDR3 is 13 amino acids long. The CDR3 loop is CASSPQGNTEAFF. CDR3 DNA: TGCGCCAGCAGCCCGCAGGGAAACACTGAAGCTTTCTTT.

This clonotype has at least ten counts. The V and J genes are TRBV11-2 and TRBJ2-3, with D possibly being TRBD1 or TRBD2 (5 bases each). CDR1 SGHAT and CDR2 FQNNGV come from the germline V gene. The germline V and J ends were trimmed by 4 bases and 0 bases, with 11 bases remaining between them. The CDR3 sequence is 15 residues long. The CDR3, as DNA: TGTGCCAGCAGCTCCCGGGGACGAAGCACAGATACGCAGTATTTT. Its translation is CASSSRGRSTDTQYF.

The V call is TRBV27, the J call TRBJ2-7; D ambiguous. Germline V gives CDR1 MNHEY, CDR2 SMNVEV (reference sequence). The V end was cut by 5 bases, the J end by 2 bases, with 13 bases between. CDR3 size: 14 residues. The CDR3 sequence is CASSPGPGPYEQYF. The DNA for the CDR3 is TGTGCCAGCAGTCCCGGACCAGGCCCCTACGAGCAGTACTTC.

This clonotype was seen ten or more times. This chain uses TRBV5-1 with TRBJ1-4; D gene uncertain. Germline V CDR1 and CDR2: SGHRS, YFSETQ. CDR3 length: 13 residues. V gave up 1 base and J gave up 4 bases, with 5 bases separating them. The CDR3 DNA reads TGCGCCAGCAGCTTGCGAGATAATGAAAAACTGTTTTTT. It yields the protein CASSLRDNEKLFF.

In its sample, this clonotype was seen many times. J is TRBJ2-2 and V is TRBV29-1, with 12 positions matching TRBD2. Germline V gene sequence: CDR1 SQVTM, CDR2 ANQGSEA. V dropped 6 bases and J dropped 5; count of bases not matched to a gene: 7. The CDR3 extends over 15 amino acids. CDR3 coding DNA: TGCAGCGTGAGACTAGCGGGAGACCAGACCGGGGAGCTGTTTTTT. Residues: CSVRLAGDQTGELFF.

Concerning this clonotype: This could be a read error, since a much larger clone is one nucleotide away. The chain has TRBV4-1 and TRBJ1-1; D gene unclear. The CDR3 runs to 15 residues. The germline V gene has CDR1 MGHRA and CDR2 YSYEKL. CDR3 sequence: CASSQVLRKNTGAFF. CDR3 nucleotides: TGCGCCAGCAGCCAAGTTTTAAGGAAGAACACTGGAGCTTTCTTT.

The chain couples TRBV19 to TRBJ2-3; 8 positions match TRBD2. The CDR3 has 15 amino acids. J was trimmed by 6 bases and V by 5 bases; bases with no gene match: 10. Germline V CDR1 and CDR2: LNHDA, SQIVND (reference sequence). CDR3 coding DNA: TGTGCCAGTAGTTCAACCAGCGGGAGTTCGGATACGCAGTATTTT. As protein: CASSSTSGSSDTQYF. The full variable domain, completed using reference TRBV19 and TRBJ2-3, is DGGITQSPKYLFRKEGQNVTLSCEQNLNHDAMYWYRQDPGQGLRLIYYSQIVNDFQKGDIAEGYSVSREKKESFPLTVTSAQKNPTAFYLCASSSTSGSSDTQYFGPGTRLTVL.

This chain links TRBV7-9 with TRBJ2-5; the match to TRBD1 covers 7 bases. In germline, CDR1 is SEHNR, CDR2 FQNEAQ (reference sequence). The ends lost 1 base at V and 4 bases at J; junction bases unmatched: 6. The CDR3 contains 15 residues. The CDR3 nucleotides are TGTGCCAGCAGCTTAGACAGGGGAGAAAGAGAGACCCAGTACTTC. Its protein is CASSLDRGERETQYF. The full variable domain, rest sourced from reference TRBV7-9 and TRBJ2-5, is DTGVSQNPRHKITKRGQNVTFRCDPISEHNRLYWYRQTLGQGPEFLTYFQNEAQLEKSRLLSDRFSAERPKGSFSTLEIQRTEQGDSAMYLCASSLDRGERETQYFGPGTRLLVL.

This clonotype was picked up a small number of times. Possible read error: a much larger clone is one base away. The CDR3 DNA follows: TGCGCCGGCAGCCAAGATCGAGCCTCTGGGGCCAACGTCCTGACTTTC. Its translation is CAGSQDRASGANVLTF. The gene calls are TRBV4-3 and TRBJ2-6, with D hard to call. Germline loops: CDR1 LGHNA, CDR2 YSLEER. This CDR3 region has 16 residues.

This clonotype was seen a few times. J is TRBJ2-5 and V is TRBV6-5; TRBD1 might be the D (6 bases). The V gene lost 6 bases and the J gene lost 1 base, with 15 bases spanning the gap. This CDR3 spans 15 amino acids. Germline CDR1 is MNHEY and CDR2 is SVGAGI. This chain's CDR3 is CASSHLRDIQETQYF. The DNA of the CDR3 is TGTGCCAGCAGCCATCTCCGGGACATCCAAGAGACCCAGTACTTC.

Comments on this clonotype: This clone may be a read error of a much larger clone one base away. Because it lacks the conserved phenylalanine or tryptophan at the end, this CDR3 is likely a read error. The chain links TRBV5-1 to TRBJ2-7, with 9 bases lining up with TRBD1. Germline lookup yields CDR1 SGHRS and CDR2 YFSETQ. V lost 4 bases, J lost 3 bases, and 5 bases stayed unmatched. The CDR3 is 14 residues long. The CDR3 loop reads CASSEGQGFYEQYL. The CDR3 DNA reads as TGCGCCAGCAGCGAGGGACAGGGTTTCTACGAGCAGTACCTC.

Ten or more counts support this clonotype. The V gene is TRBV4-3, the J gene TRBJ2-1; no definite D call. Between the trimmed V and J ends, which lost 0 bases and 4 bases, there was a span of 13 bases. CDR1 and CDR2 (germline): LGHNA, YSLEER. The CDR3 consists of 16 residues. The CDR3 here is CASSQERGPGYNEQFF. CDR3 in DNA: TGCGCCAGCAGCCAAGAACGAGGTCCTGGGTACAATGAGCAGTTCTTC.

This clonotype showed up many times. The gene calls are TRBV7-9 and TRBJ1-1; D remains unclear. The CDR3 runs to 14 residues. The V end lost 3 bases, the J end lost 6 bases, and 14 bases lay between the germline ends. Looked up from germline, CDR1 is SEHNR and CDR2 is FQNEAQ (reference sequence). This CDR3 is CASSFPSQASEAFF. CDR3 in DNA: TGTGCCAGCAGCTTCCCGTCCCAGGCCTCTGAAGCTTTCTTT.

This clonotype came up a few times. The V gene is TRBV7-9, the J gene TRBJ2-1; D is undetermined. This CDR3 spans 16 amino acids. Germline CDR1 SEHNR, CDR2 FQNEAQ (reference sequence). V lost 0 bases and J lost 6, with 15 bases in between. The CDR3 loop reads CASSLAVVVSGNEQFF. DNA of the CDR3: TGTGCCAGCAGCTTAGCGGTTGTAGTTTCAGGCAATGAGCAGTTCTTC. Full variable domain (remainder filled in from reference TRBV7-9 and TRBJ2-1): DTGVSQNPRHKITKRGQNVTFRCDPISEHNRLYWYRQTLGQGPEFLTYFQNEAQLEKSRLLSDRFSAERPKGSFSTLEIQRTEQGDSAMYLCASSLAVVVSGNEQFFGPGTRLTVL.

The V call is TRBV28, the J call TRBJ2-2; 7 bases fit TRBD2. CDR1 and CDR2 (germline): MDHEN, SYDVKM. CDR3 length: 15 residues. The ends lost 3 bases at V and 5 bases at J; junction bases unmatched: 6. The CDR3 region has the DNA TGTGCCAGCAGTTTGCGGGAGATGGGGACCGGGGAGCTGTTTTTT. This codes for CASSLREMGTGELFF.

This sequence joins TRBV28 and TRBJ2-7; 12 nucleotides line up with TRBD1. The germline V gene has CDR1 MDHEN and CDR2 SYDVKM. This CDR3 is built from 16 residues. With V trimmed by 2 bases and J by 6 bases, 8 bases remained unmatched. CDR3 region: CASSLRRDRGLGEQYF. As DNA, the CDR3 is TGTGCCAGCAGTTTACGCCGGGACAGGGGGCTTGGCGAGCAGTACTTC.

This sequence joins TRBV5-8 and TRBJ2-2, with D tentatively TRBD1 or TRBD2 (5 bases each). V lost 3 bases to trimming and J lost 6 bases, with 15 bases between them. CDR3 length: 15 amino acids. From germline, CDR1 is SGHTS and CDR2 YDEGEE. CDR3 DNA sequence: TGTGCCAGCAGCTACCGGGACCCTCCGTCCGGGGAGCTGTTTTTT. Amino acids: CASSYRDPPSGELFF.

This chain connects TRBV6-2 or TRBV6-3 to TRBJ1-1; possible D gene TRBD1, 6 bases. V dropped 7 bases and J dropped 4 bases, with 13 bases sitting between them. Germline loops: CDR1 MNHEY, CDR2 SVGEGT. CDR3 length: 13 amino acids. The chain's CDR3 is CASTTGLSTEAFF. In DNA, the CDR3 is TGTGCCAGCACCACAGGGCTTAGCACTGAAGCTTTCTTT.

This clonotype was observed a few times. The rearrangement links TRBV28 to TRBJ1-4, with D unresolved. V was trimmed by 2 bases and J by 5 bases, leaving 12 bases between them. The germline CDR1 and CDR2 sequences are MDHEN and SYDVKM. CDR3 size: 15 residues. DNA for the CDR3: TGTGCCAGCAGTTTAACCCAGAGGCAAAATGAAAAACTGTTTTTT. Translation gives CASSLTQRQNEKLFF.

This clonotype showed up many times. V and J are TRBV4-1 and TRBJ2-3; D gene unclear. CDR1 is MGHRA and CDR2 is YSYEKL in the germline V gene. The CDR3 spans 12 residues. V dropped 1 base and J dropped 5 bases, with 4 bases sitting between them. CDR3 in amino acids: CASSQVGDTQYF. CDR3 in DNA: TGCGCCAGCAGCCAAGTTGGAGATACGCAGTATTTT.

This clonotype showed up many times. The J gene is TRBJ2-3, the V gene TRBV7-2; 9 positions match TRBD2. The V segment lost 4 bases and the J segment 4 bases; nucleotides outside the gene matches: 12. The CDR3 has 17 residues. CDR1 and CDR2 (germline): SGHTA, FQGNSA. The CDR3 DNA follows: TGTGCCAGCAGCTCTCTAGCGGGGCCCCTTCCCGCAGATACGCAGTATTTT. This encodes CASSSLAGPLPADTQYF.

The chain uses TRBV24-1 and TRBJ2-3; D gene unclear. The CDR3 spans 16 residues. Germline CDR1 KGHDR, CDR2 SFDVKD. V lost 1 base to trimming and J lost 5 bases, with 15 bases between them. The CDR3 reads CATSDLFRTSVDTQYF. The CDR3 region has the DNA TGTGCCACCAGTGATTTATTCAGAACGAGCGTAGATACGCAGTATTTT.

At least ten counts were recorded for this clonotype. V usage is TRBV28 and J usage is TRBJ1-1; D is uncertain. This CDR3 is built from 12 residues. V was pared by 6 bases and J by 0 bases, with 5 bases between. The germline gives CDR1 MDHEN, CDR2 SYDVKM. The CDR3 region is CASSFLNTEAFF. The CDR3 nucleotides are TGTGCCAGCAGCTTCCTGAACACTGAAGCTTTCTTT.

This clonotype was observed a single time. The gene calls are TRBV6-2 or TRBV6-3 and TRBJ1-1, with D perhaps TRBD1 (5 bases). Looked up from germline, CDR1 is MNHEY and CDR2 is SVGEGT. This CDR3 comprises 15 residues. Trimming removed 2 bases at V and 3 bases at J, with 13 bases between. The CDR3 DNA is TGTGCCAGCAGTTACCCCCTCGGGGGGGACACTGAAGCTTTCTTT. Translating gives CASSYPLGGDTEAFF.

This clonotype was detected a few times. The J gene is TRBJ2-3, the V gene TRBV28; tentatively, D is TRBD2 (6 bases). CDR3 length: 15 residues. The V and J ends lost 1 base and 6 bases respectively, with 14 bases between them. Looked up from germline, CDR1 is MDHEN and CDR2 is SYDVKM. The CDR3 loop is CASSLSRRGMDTQYF. The CDR3 bases are TGTGCCAGCAGTTTATCGCGACGGGGGATGGATACGCAGTATTTT. The full variable domain, its missing parts supplied by reference TRBV28 and TRBJ2-3, is DVKVTQSSRYLVKRTGEKVFLECVQDMDHENMFWYRQDPGLGLRLIYFSYDVKMKEKGDIPEGYSVSREKKERFSLILESASTNQTSMYLCASSLSRRGMDTQYFGPGTRLTVL.

This clonotype was observed many times. The chain has TRBV7-9 and TRBJ2-2; D ambiguous. Germline assignment: CDR1 SEHNR and CDR2 FQNEAQ (reference sequence). The V and J ends lost 5 bases and 6 bases respectively, with 19 bases between them. The CDR3 sequence is 16 residues long. The CDR3 sequence is CASSPSGRARPGELFF. In DNA form, the CDR3 reads TGTGCCAGCAGCCCCTCCGGTCGAGCGCGGCCCGGGGAGCTGTTTTTT.